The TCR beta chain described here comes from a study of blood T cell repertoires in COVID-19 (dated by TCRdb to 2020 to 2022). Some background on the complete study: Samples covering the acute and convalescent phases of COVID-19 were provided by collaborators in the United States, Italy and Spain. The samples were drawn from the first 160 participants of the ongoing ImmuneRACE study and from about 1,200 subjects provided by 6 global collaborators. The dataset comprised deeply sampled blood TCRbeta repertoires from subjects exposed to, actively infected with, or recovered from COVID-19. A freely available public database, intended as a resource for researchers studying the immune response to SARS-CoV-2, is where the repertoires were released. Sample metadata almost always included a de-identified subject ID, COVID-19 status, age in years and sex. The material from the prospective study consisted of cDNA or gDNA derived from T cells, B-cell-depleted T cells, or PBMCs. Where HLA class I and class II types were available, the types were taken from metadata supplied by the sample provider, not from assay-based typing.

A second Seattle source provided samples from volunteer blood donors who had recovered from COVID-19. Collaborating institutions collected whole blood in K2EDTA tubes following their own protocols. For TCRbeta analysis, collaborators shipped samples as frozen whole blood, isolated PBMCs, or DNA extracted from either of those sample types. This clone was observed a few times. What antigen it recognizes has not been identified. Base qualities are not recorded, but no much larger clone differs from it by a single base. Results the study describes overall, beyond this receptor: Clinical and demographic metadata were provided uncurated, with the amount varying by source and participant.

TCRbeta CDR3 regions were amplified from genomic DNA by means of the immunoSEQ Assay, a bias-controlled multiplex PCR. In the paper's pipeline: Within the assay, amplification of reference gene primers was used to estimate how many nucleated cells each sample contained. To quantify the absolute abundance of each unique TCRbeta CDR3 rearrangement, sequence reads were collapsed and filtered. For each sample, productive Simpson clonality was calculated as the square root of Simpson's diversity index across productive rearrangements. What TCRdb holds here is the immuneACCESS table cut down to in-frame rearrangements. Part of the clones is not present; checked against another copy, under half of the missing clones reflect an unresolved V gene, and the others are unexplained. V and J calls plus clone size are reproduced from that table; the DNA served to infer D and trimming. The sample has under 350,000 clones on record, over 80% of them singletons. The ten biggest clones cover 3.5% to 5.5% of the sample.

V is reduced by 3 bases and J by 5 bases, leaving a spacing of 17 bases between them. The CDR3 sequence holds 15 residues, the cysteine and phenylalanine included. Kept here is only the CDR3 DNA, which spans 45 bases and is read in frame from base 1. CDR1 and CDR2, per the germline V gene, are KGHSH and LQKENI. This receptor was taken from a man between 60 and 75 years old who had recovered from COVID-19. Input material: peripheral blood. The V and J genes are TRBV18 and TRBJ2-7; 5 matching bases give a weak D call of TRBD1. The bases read TGTGCCAGCTCACCTTGGACAACCCCGAATAACGAGCAGTACTTC. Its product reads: CASSPWTTPNNEQYF.